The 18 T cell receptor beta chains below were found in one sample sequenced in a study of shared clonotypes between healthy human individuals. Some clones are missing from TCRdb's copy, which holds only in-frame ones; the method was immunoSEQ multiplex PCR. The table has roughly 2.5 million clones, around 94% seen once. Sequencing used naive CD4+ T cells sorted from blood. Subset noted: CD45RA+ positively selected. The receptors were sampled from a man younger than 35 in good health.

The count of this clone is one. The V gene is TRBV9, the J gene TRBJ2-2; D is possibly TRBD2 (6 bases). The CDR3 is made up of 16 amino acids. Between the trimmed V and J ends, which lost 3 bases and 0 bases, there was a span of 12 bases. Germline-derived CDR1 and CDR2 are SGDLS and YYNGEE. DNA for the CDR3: TGTGCCAGCAGCGCCACCGGGACTCCGAACACCGGGGAGCTGTTTTTT. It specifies CASSATGTPNTGELFF.

The CDR3 sequence is CASRSGASGTGELFF. The CDR3 bases are TGTGCCAGCAGGTCCGGGGCCTCGGGCACCGGGGAGCTGTTTTTT. This chain links TRBV6-6 with TRBJ2-2; either TRBD1 or TRBD2 may fit D (5 bases each). Trimming shortened V by 6 bases and J by 4 bases, and 15 bases separated the two germline ends. The CDR3 has 15 residues. CDR1 MNHNY and CDR2 SVGAGI come from the germline V gene (reference sequence).

CDR3 DNA: TGTGCCAGCAGCTGGGGCGCGCGGCAGGGGAATCAGCCCCAGCATTTT. It encodes CASSWGARQGNQPQHF. The chain uses TRBV5-6 and TRBJ1-5; possibly TRBD1 for D (6 bases). There are 16 residues in the CDR3. Trimming removed 3 bases from V and 4 bases from J, with 17 bases in between. Germline-derived CDR1 and CDR2 are SGHDT and YYEEEE.

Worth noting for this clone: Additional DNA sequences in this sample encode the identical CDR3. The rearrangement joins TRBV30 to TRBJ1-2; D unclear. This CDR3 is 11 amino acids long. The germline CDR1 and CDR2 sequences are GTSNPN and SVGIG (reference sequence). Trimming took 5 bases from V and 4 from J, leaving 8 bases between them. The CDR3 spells CAWSRGYGYTF. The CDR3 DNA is TGTGCCTGGTCCCGGGGCTATGGCTACACCTTC.

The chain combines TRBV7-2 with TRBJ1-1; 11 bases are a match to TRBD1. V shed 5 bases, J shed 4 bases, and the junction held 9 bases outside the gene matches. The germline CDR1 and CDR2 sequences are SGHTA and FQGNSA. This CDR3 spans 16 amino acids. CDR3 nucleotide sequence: TGTGCCAGCAGCCCGCGGGGGACAGGGGGAAGCACTGAAGCTTTCTTT. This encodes CASSPRGTGGSTEAFF. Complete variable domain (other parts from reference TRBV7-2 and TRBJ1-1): GAGVSQSPSNKVTEKGKDVELRCDPISGHTALYWYRQSLGQGLEFLIYFQGNSAPDKSGLPSDRFSAERTGGSVSTLTIQRTQQEDSAVYLCASSPRGTGGSTEAFFGQGTRLTVV.

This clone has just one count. The DNA for the CDR3 is TGCAGCGTTGATGGGGGAGGTGGGGCCAACGTCCTGACTTTC. Its translation: CSVDGGGGANVLTF. The rearrangement uses TRBV29-1 and TRBJ2-6, with TRBD2 as a possible D gene (6 bases). The CDR3 extends over 14 amino acids. V was pared by 3 bases and J by 3 bases, with 9 bases between. Germline V lookup: CDR1 SQVTM, CDR2 ANQGSEA.

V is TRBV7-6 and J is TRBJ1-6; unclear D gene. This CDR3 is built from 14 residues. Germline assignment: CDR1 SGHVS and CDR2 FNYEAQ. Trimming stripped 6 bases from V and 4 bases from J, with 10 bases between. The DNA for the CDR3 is TGTGCCAGCAGTCCCGACGGTTATAATTCACCCCTCCACTTT. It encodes CASSPDGYNSPLHF.

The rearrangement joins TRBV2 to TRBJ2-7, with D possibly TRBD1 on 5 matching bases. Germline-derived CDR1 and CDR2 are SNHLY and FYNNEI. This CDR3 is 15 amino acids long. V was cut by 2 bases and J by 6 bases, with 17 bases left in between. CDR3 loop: CASSEQDNKYSEQYF. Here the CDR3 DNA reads TGTGCCAGCAGTGAACAGGACAATAAATATAGCGAGCAGTACTTC.

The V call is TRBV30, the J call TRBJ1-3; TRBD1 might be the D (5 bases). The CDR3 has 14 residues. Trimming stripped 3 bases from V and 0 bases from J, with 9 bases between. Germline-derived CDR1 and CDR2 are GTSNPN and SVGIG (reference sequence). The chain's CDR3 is CAWRDTLSGNTIYF. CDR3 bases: TGTGCCTGGAGGGACACCCTCTCTGGAAACACCATATATTTT.

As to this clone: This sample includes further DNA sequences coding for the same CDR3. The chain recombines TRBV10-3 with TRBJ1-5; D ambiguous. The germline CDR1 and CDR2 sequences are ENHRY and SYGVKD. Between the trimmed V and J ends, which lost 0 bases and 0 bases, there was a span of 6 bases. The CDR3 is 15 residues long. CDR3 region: CAISESGGSNQPQHF. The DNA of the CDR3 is TGTGCCATCAGTGAGTCAGGCGGTAGCAATCAGCCCCAGCATTTT.

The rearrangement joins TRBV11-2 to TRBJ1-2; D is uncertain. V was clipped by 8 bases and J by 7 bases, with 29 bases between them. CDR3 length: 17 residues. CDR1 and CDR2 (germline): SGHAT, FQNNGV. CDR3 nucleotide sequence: TGTGCCAGCCTTCCGCGGGCCCAAACCCTCGGAGGAGGTGGCTACACCTTC. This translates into CASLPRAQTLGGGGYTF.

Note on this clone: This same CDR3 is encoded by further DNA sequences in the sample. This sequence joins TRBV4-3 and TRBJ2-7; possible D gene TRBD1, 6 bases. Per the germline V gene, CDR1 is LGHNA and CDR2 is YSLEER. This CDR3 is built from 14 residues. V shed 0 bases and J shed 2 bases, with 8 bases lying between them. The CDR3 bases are TGCGCCAGCAGCCAAGAAACAGGGCCCTACGAGCAGTACTTC. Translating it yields CASSQETGPYEQYF.

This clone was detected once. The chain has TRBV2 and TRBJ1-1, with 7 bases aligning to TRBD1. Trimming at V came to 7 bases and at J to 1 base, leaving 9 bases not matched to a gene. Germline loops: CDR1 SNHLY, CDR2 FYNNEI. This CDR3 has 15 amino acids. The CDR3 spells CASTDAGGKNTEAFF. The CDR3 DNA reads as TGTGCCAGCACCGATGCAGGGGGGAAGAACACTGAAGCTTTCTTT.

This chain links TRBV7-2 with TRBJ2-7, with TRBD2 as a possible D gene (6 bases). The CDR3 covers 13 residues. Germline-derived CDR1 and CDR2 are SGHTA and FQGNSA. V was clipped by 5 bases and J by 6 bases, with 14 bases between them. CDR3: CASSRRDSAEQYF. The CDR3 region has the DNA TGTGCCAGCAGCCGCCGGGACTCGGCCGAGCAGTACTTC.

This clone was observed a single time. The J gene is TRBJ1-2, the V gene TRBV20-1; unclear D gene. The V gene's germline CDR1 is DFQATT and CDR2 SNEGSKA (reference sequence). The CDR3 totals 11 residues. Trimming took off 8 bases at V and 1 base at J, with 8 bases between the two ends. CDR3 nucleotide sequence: TGCAGTCCACGGAATAACTATGGCTACACCTTC. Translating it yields CSPRNNYGYTF.

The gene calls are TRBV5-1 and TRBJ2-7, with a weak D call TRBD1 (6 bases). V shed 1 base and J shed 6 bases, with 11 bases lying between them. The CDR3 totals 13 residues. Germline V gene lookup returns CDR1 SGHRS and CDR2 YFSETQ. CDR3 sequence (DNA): TGCGCCAGCAGCTTGAACAGGGCCGGCGAGCAGTACTTC. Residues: CASSLNRAGEQYF.

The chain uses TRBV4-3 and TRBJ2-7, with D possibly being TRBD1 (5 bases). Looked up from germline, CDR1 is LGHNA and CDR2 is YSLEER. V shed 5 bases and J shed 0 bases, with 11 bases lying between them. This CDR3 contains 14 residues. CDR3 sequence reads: CASSIQAISYEQYF. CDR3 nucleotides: TGCGCCAGCAGCATACAGGCTATCTCCTACGAGCAGTACTTC.

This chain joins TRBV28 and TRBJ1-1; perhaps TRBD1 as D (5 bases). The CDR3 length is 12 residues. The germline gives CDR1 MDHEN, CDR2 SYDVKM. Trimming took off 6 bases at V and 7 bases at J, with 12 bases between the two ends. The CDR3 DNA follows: TGTGCCAGCAGCTTAAGGGGTGTTGAAGCTTTCTTT. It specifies CASSLRGVEAFF.